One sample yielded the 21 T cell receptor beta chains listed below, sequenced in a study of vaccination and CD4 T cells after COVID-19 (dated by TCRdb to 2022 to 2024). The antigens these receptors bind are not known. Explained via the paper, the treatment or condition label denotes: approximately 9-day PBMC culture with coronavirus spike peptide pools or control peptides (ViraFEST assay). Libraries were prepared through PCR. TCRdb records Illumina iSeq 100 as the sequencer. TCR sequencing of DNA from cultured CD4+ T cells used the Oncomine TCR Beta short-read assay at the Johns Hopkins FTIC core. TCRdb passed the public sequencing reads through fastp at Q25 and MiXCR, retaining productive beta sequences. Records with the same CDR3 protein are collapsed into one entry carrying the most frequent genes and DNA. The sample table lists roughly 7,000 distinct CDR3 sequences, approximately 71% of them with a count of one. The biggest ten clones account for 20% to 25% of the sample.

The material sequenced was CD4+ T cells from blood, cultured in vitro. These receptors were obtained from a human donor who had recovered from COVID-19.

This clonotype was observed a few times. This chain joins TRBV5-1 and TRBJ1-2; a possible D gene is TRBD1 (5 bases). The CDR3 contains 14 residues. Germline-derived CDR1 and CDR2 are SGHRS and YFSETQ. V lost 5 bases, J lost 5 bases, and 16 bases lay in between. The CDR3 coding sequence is TGCGCCAGCAGATTCTTGGAGACAGTATATGGCTACACCTTC. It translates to CASRFLETVYGYTF.

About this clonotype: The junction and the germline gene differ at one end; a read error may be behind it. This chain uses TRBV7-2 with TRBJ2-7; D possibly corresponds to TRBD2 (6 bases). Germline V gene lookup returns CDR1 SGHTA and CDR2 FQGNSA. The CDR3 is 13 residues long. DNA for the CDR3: TGTGCCAGCAGCTTAGGTGAGGGTCGGGGGATGCACTTC. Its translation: CASSLGEGRGMHF.

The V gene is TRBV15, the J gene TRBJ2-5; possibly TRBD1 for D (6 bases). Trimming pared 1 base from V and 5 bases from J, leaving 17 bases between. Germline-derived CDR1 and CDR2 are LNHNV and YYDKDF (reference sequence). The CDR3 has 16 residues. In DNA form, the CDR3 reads TGTGCCACCAGCAGAGGGAGTACAGGGCAATCGGAGACCCAGTACTTC. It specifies CATSRGSTGQSETQYF.

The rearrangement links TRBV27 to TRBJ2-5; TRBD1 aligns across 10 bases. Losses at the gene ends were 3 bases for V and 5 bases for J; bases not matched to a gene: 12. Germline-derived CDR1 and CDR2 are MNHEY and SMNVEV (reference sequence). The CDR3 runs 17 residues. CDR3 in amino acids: CASSLYSGTGAVETQYF. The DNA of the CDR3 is TGTGCCAGCAGTTTGTACTCCGGGACAGGGGCGGTGGAGACCCAGTACTTC.

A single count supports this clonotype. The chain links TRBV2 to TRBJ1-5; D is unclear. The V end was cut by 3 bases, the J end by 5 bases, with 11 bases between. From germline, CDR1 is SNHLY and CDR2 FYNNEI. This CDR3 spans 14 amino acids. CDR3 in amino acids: CASSDTGSDQPQHF. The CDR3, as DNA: TGTGCCAGCAGTGATACCGGGTCGGATCAGCCCCAGCATTTT. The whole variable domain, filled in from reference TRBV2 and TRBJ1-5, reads EPEVTQTPSHQVTQMGQEVILRCVPISNHLYFYWYRQILGQKVEFLVSFYNNEISEKSEIFDDQFSVERPDGSNFTLKIRSTKLEDSAMYFCASSDTGSDQPQHFGDGTRLSIL.

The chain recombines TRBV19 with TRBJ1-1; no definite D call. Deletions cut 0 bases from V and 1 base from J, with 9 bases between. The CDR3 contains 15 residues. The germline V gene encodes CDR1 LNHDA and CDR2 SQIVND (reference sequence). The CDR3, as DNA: TGTGCCAGTAGTATAGAGGGGAAGGGGAACACTGAAGCTTTCTTT. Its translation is CASSIEGKGNTEAFF.

The CDR3 here is CSAQAGDNSPLHF. The DNA for the CDR3 is TGCAGTGCACAGGCAGGGGATAATTCACCCCTCCACTTT. The genes are TRBV20-1 and TRBJ1-6; TRBD1 might be the D (6 bases). In germline, CDR1 is DFQATT, CDR2 SNEGSKA (reference sequence). The CDR3 runs 13 residues. The V and J ends lost 6 bases and 5 bases respectively, with 11 bases between them.

The CDR3: CASSDQVSSYEQYF. CDR3 DNA: TGTGCCAGCAGTGATCAAGTCAGTTCCTACGAGCAGTACTTC. The rearrangement uses TRBV2 and TRBJ2-7; D is unresolved. Trimming cost V 3 bases and J 1 base, with 10 bases left between them. The V gene's germline CDR1 is SNHLY and CDR2 FYNNEI. The CDR3 has 14 residues.

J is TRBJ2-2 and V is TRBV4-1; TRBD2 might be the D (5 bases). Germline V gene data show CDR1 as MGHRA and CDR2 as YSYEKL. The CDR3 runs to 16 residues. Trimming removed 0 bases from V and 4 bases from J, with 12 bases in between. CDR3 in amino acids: CASSQDLARGTGELFF. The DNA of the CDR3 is TGCGCCAGCAGCCAAGATTTAGCCCGGGGCACCGGGGAGCTGTTTTTT.

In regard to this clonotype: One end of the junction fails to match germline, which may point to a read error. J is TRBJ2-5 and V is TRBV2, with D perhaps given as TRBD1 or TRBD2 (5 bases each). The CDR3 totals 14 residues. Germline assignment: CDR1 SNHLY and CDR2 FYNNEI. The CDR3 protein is CASRGRDPIGTQHF. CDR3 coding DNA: TGTGCCAGCAGGGGCCGGGACCCTATTGGGACCCAGCACTTC.

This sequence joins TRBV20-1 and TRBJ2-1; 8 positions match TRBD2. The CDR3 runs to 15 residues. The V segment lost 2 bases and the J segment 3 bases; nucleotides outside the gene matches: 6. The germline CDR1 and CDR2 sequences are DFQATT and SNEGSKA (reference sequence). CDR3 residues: CSARSLLADYNEQFF. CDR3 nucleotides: TGCAGTGCTAGATCTCTACTAGCGGACTACAATGAGCAGTTCTTC.

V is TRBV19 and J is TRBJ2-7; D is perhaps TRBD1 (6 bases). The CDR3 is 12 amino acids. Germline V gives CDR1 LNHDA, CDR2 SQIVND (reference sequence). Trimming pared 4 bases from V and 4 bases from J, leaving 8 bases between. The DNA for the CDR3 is TGTGCCAGTAGTACACAGGGATACGAGCAGTACTTC. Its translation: CASSTQGYEQYF.

The CDR3 sequence is CASSTQLGRFSGYTF. The CDR3 region has the DNA TGCGCCAGCAGCACCCAGCTGGGGAGGTTTTCAGGCTACACCTTC. This chain joins TRBV4-3 and TRBJ1-2; D gene unclear. V dropped 5 bases and J dropped 8 bases, with 21 bases sitting between them. Germline V gives CDR1 LGHNA, CDR2 YSLEER. The CDR3 extends over 15 amino acids.

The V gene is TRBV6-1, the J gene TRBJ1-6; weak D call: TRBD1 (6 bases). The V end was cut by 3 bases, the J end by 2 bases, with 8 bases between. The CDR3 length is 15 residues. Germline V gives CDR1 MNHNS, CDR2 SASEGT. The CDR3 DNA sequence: TGTGCCAGCAGTGATTACAGGGCCTATAATTCACCCCTCCACTTT. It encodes CASSDYRAYNSPLHF.

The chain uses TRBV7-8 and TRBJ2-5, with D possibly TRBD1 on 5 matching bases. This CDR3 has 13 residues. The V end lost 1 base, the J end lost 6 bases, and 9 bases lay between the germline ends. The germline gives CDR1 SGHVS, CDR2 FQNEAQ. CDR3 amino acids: CASSLGRVKTQYF. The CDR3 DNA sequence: TGTGCCAGCAGCTTAGGCAGGGTAAAGACCCAGTACTTC.

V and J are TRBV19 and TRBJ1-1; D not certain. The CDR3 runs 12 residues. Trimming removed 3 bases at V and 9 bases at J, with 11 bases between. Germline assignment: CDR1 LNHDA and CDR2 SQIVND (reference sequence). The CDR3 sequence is CASSIASHKAFF. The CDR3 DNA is TGTGCCAGTAGTATTGCCAGCCATAAAGCTTTCTTT.

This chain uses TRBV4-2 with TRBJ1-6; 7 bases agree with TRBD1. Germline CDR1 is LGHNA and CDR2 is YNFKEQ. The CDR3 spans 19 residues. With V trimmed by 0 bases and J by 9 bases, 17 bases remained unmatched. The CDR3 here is CASSQEVAQGVNLRSPLHF. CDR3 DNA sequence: TGTGCCAGCAGCCAAGAGGTAGCCCAGGGGGTAAATCTCCGTTCACCCCTCCACTTT.

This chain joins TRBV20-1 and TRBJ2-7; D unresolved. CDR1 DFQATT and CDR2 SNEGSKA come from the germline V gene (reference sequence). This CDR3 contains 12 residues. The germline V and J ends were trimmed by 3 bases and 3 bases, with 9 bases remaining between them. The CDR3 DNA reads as TGCAGTGCTAGTGGGGTTTACTACGAGCAGTACTTC. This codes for CSASGVYYEQYF.

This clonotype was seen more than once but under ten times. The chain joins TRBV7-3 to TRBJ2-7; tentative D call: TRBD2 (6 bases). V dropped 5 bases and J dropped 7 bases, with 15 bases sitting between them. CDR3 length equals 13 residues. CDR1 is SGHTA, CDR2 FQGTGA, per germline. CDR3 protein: CASSPNWGREQYF. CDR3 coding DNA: TGTGCCAGCAGCCCTAACTGGGGGAGGGAGCAGTACTTC.

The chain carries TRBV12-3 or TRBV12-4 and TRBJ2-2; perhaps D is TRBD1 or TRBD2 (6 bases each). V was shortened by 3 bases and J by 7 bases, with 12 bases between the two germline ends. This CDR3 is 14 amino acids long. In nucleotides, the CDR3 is TGTGCCAGCAGTTTTACGGGGGCGGGCGGGGAGCTGTTTTTT. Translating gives CASSFTGAGGELFF.

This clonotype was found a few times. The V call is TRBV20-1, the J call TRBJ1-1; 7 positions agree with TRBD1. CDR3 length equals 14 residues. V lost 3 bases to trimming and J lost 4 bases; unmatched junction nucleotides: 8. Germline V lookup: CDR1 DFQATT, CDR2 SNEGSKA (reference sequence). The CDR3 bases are TGCAGTGCTAGTCTAGGGGGCGGTGGCACTGAAGCTTTCTTT. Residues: CSASLGGGGTEAFF.